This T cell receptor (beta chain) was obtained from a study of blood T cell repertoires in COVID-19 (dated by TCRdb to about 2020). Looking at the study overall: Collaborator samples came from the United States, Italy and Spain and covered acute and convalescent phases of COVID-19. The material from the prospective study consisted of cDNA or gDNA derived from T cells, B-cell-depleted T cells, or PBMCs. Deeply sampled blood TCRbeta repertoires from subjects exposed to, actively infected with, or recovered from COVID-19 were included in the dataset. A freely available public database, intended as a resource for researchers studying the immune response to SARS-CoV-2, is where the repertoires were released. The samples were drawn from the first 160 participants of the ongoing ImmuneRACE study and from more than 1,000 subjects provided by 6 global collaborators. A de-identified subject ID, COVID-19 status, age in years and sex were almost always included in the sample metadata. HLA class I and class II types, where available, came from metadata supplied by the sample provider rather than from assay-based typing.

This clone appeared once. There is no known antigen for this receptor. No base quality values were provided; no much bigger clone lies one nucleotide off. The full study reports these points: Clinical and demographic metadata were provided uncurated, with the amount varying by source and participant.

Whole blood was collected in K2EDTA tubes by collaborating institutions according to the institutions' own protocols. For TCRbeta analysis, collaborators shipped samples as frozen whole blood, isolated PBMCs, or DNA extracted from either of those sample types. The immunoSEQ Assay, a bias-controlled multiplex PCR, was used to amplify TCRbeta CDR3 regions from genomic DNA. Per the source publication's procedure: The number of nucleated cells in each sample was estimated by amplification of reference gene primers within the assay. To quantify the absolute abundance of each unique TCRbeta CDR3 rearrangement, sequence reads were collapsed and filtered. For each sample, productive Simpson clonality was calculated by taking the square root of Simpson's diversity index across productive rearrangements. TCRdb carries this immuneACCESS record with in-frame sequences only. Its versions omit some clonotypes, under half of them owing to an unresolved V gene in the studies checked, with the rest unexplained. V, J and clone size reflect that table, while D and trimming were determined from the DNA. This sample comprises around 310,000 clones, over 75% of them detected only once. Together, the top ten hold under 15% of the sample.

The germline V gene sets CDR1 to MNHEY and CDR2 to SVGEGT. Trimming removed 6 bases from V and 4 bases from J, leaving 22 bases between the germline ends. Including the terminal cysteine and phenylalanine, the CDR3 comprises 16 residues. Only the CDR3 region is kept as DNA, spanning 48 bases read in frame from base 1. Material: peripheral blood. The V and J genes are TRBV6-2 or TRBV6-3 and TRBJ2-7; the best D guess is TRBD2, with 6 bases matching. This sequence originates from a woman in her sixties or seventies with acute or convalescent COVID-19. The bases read TGTGCCAGCAGCGACGCCGGGAGAGCTCTTCATTACGAGCAGTACTTC. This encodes CASSDAGRALHYEQYF.